This TCR beta chain was obtained from a study of post-analysis software for immune sequencing data. Findings of the study overall: Significantly lower normalized Chao1 diversity was seen in multiple sclerosis patients than in controls. Comparison of patients with controls showed five TRBV segments more frequent in patients, TRBV5-6, TRBV5-1 and TRBV20-1 among them.

About this clonotype: Its antigen remains unidentified.

Libraries were made from TCR beta cDNA, and they carried unique molecular identifiers. cDNA molecules numbering roughly 0.5 million came from roughly 0.93 to 9.6 million T cells. TCRdb re-derived calls from the PCR reads in MiXCR, one entry per CDR3 protein. The top ten hold approximately 4.5% of the sample, which has 800,000 to 950,000 distinct CDR3 sequences, about 53% seen once. Germline V gene lookup returns CDR1 LNHNV and CDR2 YYDKDF (reference sequence). The CDR3 extends over 15 amino acids. V was shortened by 5 bases and J by 1 base, with 15 bases between the two germline ends. The clonotype was recovered from a girl aged 10-17 years with multiple sclerosis. The chain has TRBV15 and TRBJ2-7, with D perhaps matching TRBD2 (6 bases). The sample consisted of blood. CDR3 residues: CATSPQEGGSYEQYF. The CDR3, as DNA: TGTGCCACCAGCCCTCAGGAGGGCGGTTCCTACGAGCAGTACTTC.